This T cell receptor beta chain was sequenced during a study of blood T cell repertoires in COVID-19. As for the study in general: The samples span acute and convalescent COVID-19 from the United States, Italy and Spain. T cells, B-cell-depleted T cells, or PBMCs supplied cDNA or gDNA.

TCRdb's table, derived via immunoSEQ multiplex PCR, lists solely in-frame clones and lacks some. The sample holds 250,000 or so clones, about four fifths seen once. Germline CDR1 and CDR2: SGHTA and FQGNSA. Trimming removed 7 bases from V and 6 bases from J, with 16 bases in between. CDR3 length equals 14 residues. Individuals aged 18 to 89 years were recruited from some 26 US areas. Exposed enrollees encountered a COVID-19 case at some point within 2 weeks before study entry. The receptor's source is a woman in her thirties or forties who had been exposed to COVID-19. The sequenced material came from PBMCs or T cells enriched from blood (not recorded which). The chain links TRBV7-2 to TRBJ2-1; maybe TRBD1 (6 bases). CDR3 protein: CASIILQGANEQFF. CDR3 bases: TGTGCCAGCATCATTCTACAGGGAGCCAATGAGCAGTTCTTC.